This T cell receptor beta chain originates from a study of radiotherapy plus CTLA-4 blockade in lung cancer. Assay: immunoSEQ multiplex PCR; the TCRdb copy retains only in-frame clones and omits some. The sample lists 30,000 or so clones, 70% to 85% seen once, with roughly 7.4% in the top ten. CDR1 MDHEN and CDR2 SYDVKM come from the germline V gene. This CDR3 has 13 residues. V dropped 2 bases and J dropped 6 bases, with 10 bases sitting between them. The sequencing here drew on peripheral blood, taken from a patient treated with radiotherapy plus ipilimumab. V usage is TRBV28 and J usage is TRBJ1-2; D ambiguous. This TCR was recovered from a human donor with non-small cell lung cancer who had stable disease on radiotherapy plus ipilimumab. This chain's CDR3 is CASSLTDKHGYTF. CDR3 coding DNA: TGTGCCAGCAGTTTAACAGACAAGCATGGCTACACCTTC.